The 32 T cell receptor beta chains in this list originate from one sample, sequenced in a study of Ad26.COV2.S vaccination and SARS-CoV-2 variants (dated by TCRdb to the early 2020s). The treatment or condition label here, explained by the study, means: 19 received Ad26.COV2.S at low or high dose, single or two shots; about 5 received placebo; per-sample allocation not given. Repertoires of vaccine and placebo recipients were sequenced from samples taken on day 63 after the first injection. The library was prepared using the immunoSEQ multiplex PCR assay. The immuneACCESS repertoire file appears here via TCRdb, limited to in-frame rearrangements. These files lack a portion of the clones; in checked studies, under half of the deficit traces to unresolved V genes, and the cause of the others is not known. This sample has 300,000 to 400,000 clones in its table, and 80% to 90% of those were observed once. The ten most abundant clones make up roughly 3.6% of the sample.

Source: peripheral blood, taken in a trial of Ad26.COV2.S vaccine versus placebo. The receptors shown here come from a person between 18 and 65 years old who received the Ad26.COV2.S COVID-19 vaccine or a placebo.

V is TRBV15 and J is TRBJ1-5; TRBD1 aligns across 7 bases. V shed 2 bases and J 3 bases; nucleotides not matched to a gene: 4. The CDR3 totals 15 residues. The germline CDR1 and CDR2 sequences are LNHNV and YYDKDF (reference sequence). The CDR3 here is CATSRLQGPNQPQHF. In DNA form, the CDR3 reads TGTGCCACCAGCAGACTACAGGGGCCCAATCAGCCCCAGCATTTT.

The genes are TRBV9 and TRBJ2-7; D is perhaps TRBD2 (6 bases). The CDR3 spans 15 residues. Trimming shortened V by 0 bases and J by 4 bases, and 14 bases separated the two germline ends. Germline assignment: CDR1 SGDLS and CDR2 YYNGEE. The CDR3 loop is CASSVAGENYYEQYF. CDR3 in DNA: TGTGCCAGCAGCGTAGCGGGGGAGAACTATTACGAGCAGTACTTC.

Regarding this clone: The germline gene is not matched at one end of the junction; a read error may be the cause. This chain joins TRBV18 and TRBJ2-2; D gene uncertain. CDR3 length equals 14 residues. Germline loops: CDR1 KGHSH, CDR2 LQKENI. CDR3 in amino acids: CASSTKAKTGELFF. CDR3 bases: TGTGCCAGCTCCACTAAGGCGAAGACCGGGGAGCTGTTTTTT.

This CDR3 is CASSPSSGFTDTQYF. The CDR3 nucleotides are TGTGCCAGCAGTCCTTCTAGCGGATTCACAGATACGCAGTATTTT. The chain links TRBV2 to TRBJ2-3; 7 bases align to TRBD2. V lost 5 bases to trimming and J lost 2 bases; unmatched junction nucleotides: 7. The CDR3 spans 15 residues. Germline CDR1 reads SNHLY; CDR2 reads FYNNEI.

The genes are TRBV19 and TRBJ1-2; D is unresolved. Germline CDR1 is LNHDA and CDR2 is SQIVND (reference sequence). Trimming cost V 5 bases and J 0 bases, with 10 bases left between them. This CDR3 is built from 14 residues. The CDR3 reads CASSPQAANYGYTF. The DNA of the CDR3 is TGTGCCAGTAGTCCCCAGGCCGCTAACTATGGCTACACCTTC.

This clone was seen just once. The chain links TRBV3-1 (or the pseudogene TRBV3-2) to TRBJ1-5; D is possibly TRBD1 (6 bases). The length of the CDR3 is 15 residues. Trimming pared 4 bases from V and 5 bases from J, leaving 15 bases between. Germline V gives CDR1 LGHDT, CDR2 YNNKEL (reference sequence). The CDR3 reads CASSRTTGSDQPQHF. The CDR3 nucleotides read TGTGCCAGCAGCCGGACTACAGGGTCCGATCAGCCCCAGCATTTT.

The CDR3 spells CASSSLQLGEKLFF. As DNA, the CDR3 is TGTGCCAGCAGCTCCCTTCAGCTTGGTGAAAAACTGTTTTTT. The J gene is TRBJ1-4, the V gene TRBV7-8; no firm D call. The V gene's germline CDR1 is SGHVS and CDR2 FQNEAQ. The CDR3 extends over 14 amino acids. Trimming shortened V by 4 bases and J by 7 bases, and 13 bases separated the two germline ends.

The V call is TRBV7-3, the J call TRBJ2-2; 8 nucleotides agree with TRBD1. Germline loops: CDR1 SGHTA, CDR2 FQGTGA. The J segment lost 3 bases and the V segment lost 5 bases, leaving 5 bases of the junction unmatched. CDR3 length: 15 amino acids. CDR3 amino acids: CASSAQGADTGELFF. DNA of the CDR3: TGTGCCAGCAGCGCGCAGGGGGCGGACACCGGGGAGCTGTTTTTT. Supplemented by reference TRBV7-3 and TRBJ2-2, the full variable domain reads GAGVSQTPSNKVTEKGKYVELRCDPISGHTALYWYRQSLGQGPEFLIYFQGTGAADDSGLPNDRFFAVRPEGSVSTLKIQRTERGDSAVYLCASSAQGADTGELFFGEGSRLTVL.

Only one count was recorded for this clone. This chain links TRBV10-3 with TRBJ1-2; D is possibly TRBD1 (5 bases). The germline V and J ends were trimmed by 6 bases and 1 base, with 12 bases remaining between them. CDR3 length equals 14 residues. From germline, CDR1 is ENHRY and CDR2 SYGVKD. The CDR3 DNA sequence: TGTGCCATCAGCATCGGGACGCTTAACTATGGCTACACCTTC. Protein product: CAISIGTLNYGYTF.

The J gene is TRBJ2-7, the V gene TRBV4-1, with unresolved D. V was clipped by 0 bases and J by 0 bases, with 9 bases between them. The CDR3 spans 15 residues. Germline V gives CDR1 MGHRA, CDR2 YSYEKL. In DNA form, the CDR3 reads TGCGCCAGCAGCCAAGATTTCCAGGACTCCTACGAGCAGTACTTC. It yields the protein CASSQDFQDSYEQYF.

The chain links TRBV19 to TRBJ1-2; 7 nucleotides agree with TRBD1. The length of the CDR3 is 16 residues. The germline CDR1 and CDR2 sequences are LNHDA and SQIVND (reference sequence). V lost 6 bases, J lost 3 bases, and 13 bases stayed unmatched. The CDR3 protein is CASRVQGGRLYYGYTF. CDR3 DNA sequence: TGTGCCAGTAGAGTTCAGGGGGGCAGACTATACTATGGCTACACCTTC.

V usage is TRBV13 and J usage is TRBJ1-2, with no clear D. Trimming stripped 5 bases from V and 0 bases from J, with 13 bases between. The CDR3 contains 15 residues. Germline-derived CDR1 and CDR2 are PRHDT and FYEKMQ (reference sequence). This CDR3 is CASSTPGATNYGYTF. CDR3 coding DNA: TGTGCCAGCAGCACACCGGGAGCCACTAACTATGGCTACACCTTC.

V gene TRBV7-2 combines with J gene TRBJ2-1, with 10 bases aligning to TRBD2. Losses at the gene ends were 1 base for V and 1 base for J; bases not matched to a gene: 10. This CDR3 spans 19 amino acids. Germline assignment: CDR1 SGHTA and CDR2 FQGNSA. CDR3 DNA sequence: TGTGCCAGCAGCTTAGAGCCACTAGCGGGGAGGGTTTCCTACAATGAGCAGTTCTTC. As protein: CASSLEPLAGRVSYNEQFF.

CDR3 in amino acids: CASSPTGHEQFF. CDR3 nucleotide sequence: TGTGCCAGCAGCCCGACAGGGCATGAGCAGTTCTTC. The chain combines TRBV9 with TRBJ2-1; 7 nucleotides match TRBD1. V trimming: 4 bases; J trimming: 8 bases; junction bases outside the gene matches: 3. Germline values: CDR1 SGDLS, CDR2 YYNGEE. CDR3 length: 12 residues.

The chain employs TRBV10-3 and TRBJ2-3; D unclear. Trimming removed 4 bases at V and 2 bases at J, with 7 bases between. This CDR3 comprises 13 residues. Germline V lookup: CDR1 ENHRY, CDR2 SYGVKD. The CDR3 loop reads CAISVGTTDTQYF. CDR3 coding DNA: TGTGCCATCAGTGTAGGCACCACAGATACGCAGTATTTT.

With respect to this clone: One junction end disagrees with the germline gene, perhaps due to a read error. This chain uses TRBV7-2 with TRBJ1-2; 9 positions agree with TRBD1. There are 13 residues in the CDR3. Looked up from germline, CDR1 is SGHTA and CDR2 is FQGNSA. CDR3 sequence (DNA): TGTGTCAGCAGCTTAGCGGGACAGGGAGGCTACACCTTC. This gives the protein CVSSLAGQGGYTF.

The CDR3 sequence is CASSQVTDTQYF. The CDR3 DNA is TGTGCCAGCAGTCAAGTCACAGATACGCAGTATTTT. The rearrangement links TRBV12-3 or TRBV12-4 to TRBJ2-3, with D uncertain. The CDR3 consists of 12 residues. Trimming stripped 5 bases from V and 2 bases from J, with 5 bases between.

This chain joins TRBV4-2 and TRBJ1-1; 7 bases are shared with TRBD1. There are 12 residues in the CDR3. Trimming at V came to 7 bases and at J to 8 bases, leaving 7 bases not matched to a gene. Germline lookup yields CDR1 LGHNA and CDR2 YNFKEQ. CDR3 region: CASTPGGQEAFF. CDR3 in DNA: TGTGCCAGCACCCCAGGGGGACAGGAAGCTTTCTTT.

The chain links TRBV29-1 to TRBJ2-7, with D perhaps TRBD1 or TRBD2 (7 bases each). This CDR3 region has 13 residues. Germline loops: CDR1 SQVTM, CDR2 ANQGSEA. V was clipped by 2 bases and J by 1 base, with 9 bases between them. CDR3 DNA sequence: TGCAGCGTTGAACAGGGGGGGTCCTACGAGCAGTACTTC. Its protein product is CSVEQGGSYEQYF.

The genes are TRBV4-1 and TRBJ1-2; tentative D call: TRBD1 (6 bases). The germline V gene has CDR1 MGHRA and CDR2 YSYEKL. Trimming removed 4 bases from V and 7 bases from J, with 13 bases in between. The CDR3 spans 13 residues. The DNA for the CDR3 is TGCGCCAGCAGCCTCTTGGGGGGGGCTGGCTACACCTTC. It yields the protein CASSLLGGAGYTF.

The V gene is TRBV5-5, the J gene TRBJ1-1; D gene ambiguous. This CDR3 is built from 13 residues. Trimming removed 3 bases from V and 3 bases from J, with 9 bases in between. From germline, CDR1 is SGHKS and CDR2 YYEKEE (reference sequence). The CDR3 bases are TGTGCCAGCAGCTACGAGAGGTACACTGAAGCTTTCTTT. It codes for CASSYERYTEAFF. Combining the CDR3 with reference TRBV5-5 and TRBJ1-1 gives the whole variable domain DAGVTQSPTHLIKTRGQQVTLRCSPISGHKSVSWYQQVLGQGPQFIFQYYEKEERGRGNFPDRFSARQFPNYSSELNVNALLLGDSALYLCASSYERYTEAFFGQGTRLTVV.

CDR3 sequence (DNA): TGTGCCAGTAGTCTTACAGGGGTCAATCAGCCCCAGCATTTT. Amino acid sequence: CASSLTGVNQPQHF. The chain joins TRBV19 to TRBJ1-5; TRBD1 aligns across 7 bases. The CDR3 is made up of 14 amino acids. Germline CDR1 LNHDA, CDR2 SQIVND (reference sequence). V lost 5 bases to trimming and J lost 3 bases; unmatched junction nucleotides: 4.

The chain couples TRBV5-1 to TRBJ2-3, with TRBD2 identical over 11 bases. Germline CDR1 SGHRS, CDR2 YFSETQ. The CDR3 totals 14 residues. The V segment lost 6 bases and the J segment 2 bases; nucleotides outside the gene matches: 2. The CDR3 nucleotides are TGCGCCAGCACTAGCGGGGGGACCACAGATACGCAGTATTTT. Translated, it gives CASTSGGTTDTQYF. The full variable domain, with the rest looked up from reference TRBV5-1 and TRBJ2-3, is KAGVTQTPRYLIKTRGQQVTLSCSPISGHRSVSWYQQTPGQGLQFLFEYFSETQRNKGNFPGRFSGRQFSNSRSEMNVSTLELGDSALYLCASTSGGTTDTQYFGPGTRLTVL.

The chain recombines TRBV10-3 with TRBJ2-5; D unclear. With 0 bases removed from V and 5 bases from J, the gap between germline ends came to 7 bases. CDR3 length: 13 amino acids. Germline CDR1 is ENHRY and CDR2 is SYGVKD. Written as DNA, the CDR3 is TGTGCCATCAGTGAGTCGGATGGCGAGACCCAGTACTTC. Translated, it gives CAISESDGETQYF.

This chain uses TRBV6-5 with TRBJ1-4; no clear D. Germline loops: CDR1 MNHEY, CDR2 SVGAGI. V dropped 2 bases and J dropped 8 bases, with 9 bases sitting between them. This CDR3 has 13 residues. The CDR3 DNA is TGTGCCAGCAGTTACGACTCCGGCGAAAAACTGTTTTTT. As protein: CASSYDSGEKLFF.

This clone has more than one count but fewer than ten. The same CDR3 arises from other DNA sequences in this sample as well. This chain connects TRBV7-2 to TRBJ1-5; 8 bases align to TRBD1. The length of the CDR3 is 15 residues. The ends lost 5 bases at V and 1 base at J; junction bases unmatched: 4. CDR1 is SGHTA, CDR2 FQGNSA, per germline. Here the CDR3 reads CASSTRQGSNQPQHF. The CDR3, as DNA: TGTGCCAGCAGCACCCGACAGGGGAGCAATCAGCCCCAGCATTTT.

The chain is built from TRBV7-8 and TRBJ2-7; D may be TRBD2 (7 bases). Trimming took 4 bases from V and 4 from J, leaving 26 bases between them. In germline, CDR1 is SGHVS, CDR2 FQNEAQ. This CDR3 has 18 residues. CDR3 sequence (DNA): TGTGCCAGCAGCTCACAAAGGGGGGAGGGAGGGTTTCAGTACGAGCAGTACTTC. Amino acid sequence: CASSSQRGEGGFQYEQYF.

The gene calls are TRBV27 and TRBJ2-1; unclear D gene. CDR1 MNHEY and CDR2 SMNVEV come from the germline V gene (reference sequence). The V and J ends lost 6 bases and 4 bases respectively, with 16 bases between them. The CDR3 spans 15 residues. Here the CDR3 DNA reads TGTGCCAGCAGCCCCCTGTATGTGGAGTACAATGAGCAGTTCTTC. Translation: CASSPLYVEYNEQFF.

This clone turned up a few times. V usage is TRBV6-1 and J usage is TRBJ1-5, with 7 bases lining up with TRBD1. V dropped 3 bases and J dropped 7; count of bases not matched to a gene: 12. Looked up from germline, CDR1 is MNHNS and CDR2 is SASEGT. CDR3 length equals 16 residues. CDR3 nucleotides: TGTGCCAGCAGTGATCCTAACAGGGGCGGGAGGCAGCCCCAGCATTTT. Protein sequence: CASSDPNRGGRQPQHF.

This clone was recorded a few times. J is TRBJ1-5 and V is TRBV7-2, with a possible D match to TRBD1 (6 bases). Trimming took 8 bases from V and 0 from J, leaving 11 bases between them. The germline CDR1 and CDR2 sequences are SGHTA and FQGNSA. CDR3 size: 14 residues. The CDR3 coding sequence is TGTGCCAGCGGCGGACAGCATAGCAATCAGCCCCAGCATTTT. This gives the protein CASGGQHSNQPQHF.

Only a few counts were recorded for this clone. This chain uses TRBV15 with TRBJ2-7; D gene unclear. This CDR3 contains 12 residues. Germline-derived CDR1 and CDR2 are LNHNV and YYDKDF (reference sequence). V was clipped by 4 bases and J by 7 bases, with 11 bases between them. CDR3 sequence: CATSKATEEQYF. CDR3 DNA sequence: TGTGCCACCAGCAAGGCGACCGAAGAGCAGTACTTC.

The gene calls are TRBV11-2 and TRBJ1-4; D is perhaps TRBD1 (5 bases). The germline V gene encodes CDR1 SGHAT and CDR2 FQNNGV. This CDR3 is 15 amino acids long. Trimming shortened V by 5 bases and J by 2 bases, and 12 bases separated the two germline ends. CDR3 loop: CASSPAGFTNEKLFF. The CDR3 DNA reads TGTGCCAGCAGCCCGGCAGGGTTTACTAATGAAAAACTGTTTTTT.